The sequence of this TCR beta chain was determined in a study of blood T cell repertoires in COVID-19. The length of the CDR3 is 16 residues. The V end lost 0 bases, the J end lost 0 bases, and 11 bases lay between the germline ends. At least ten counts were recorded for this clone. TCRdb's copy holds only in-frame clones and misses some; the assay was immunoSEQ multiplex PCR. The sample includes roughly 180,000 clones, roughly 76% of them seen just once. Sequencing input: peripheral blood. This chain uses TRBV23-1 with TRBJ1-2, with D unclear. TRBV23-1 counts as an open reading frame of uncertain function. The origin of this receptor is a woman between 50 and 59 years old with active or convalescent COVID-19. The CDR3 spells CASSQSIGGANYGYTF. CDR3 bases: TGCGCCAGCAGTCAATCAATAGGAGGAGCTAACTATGGCTACACCTTC.